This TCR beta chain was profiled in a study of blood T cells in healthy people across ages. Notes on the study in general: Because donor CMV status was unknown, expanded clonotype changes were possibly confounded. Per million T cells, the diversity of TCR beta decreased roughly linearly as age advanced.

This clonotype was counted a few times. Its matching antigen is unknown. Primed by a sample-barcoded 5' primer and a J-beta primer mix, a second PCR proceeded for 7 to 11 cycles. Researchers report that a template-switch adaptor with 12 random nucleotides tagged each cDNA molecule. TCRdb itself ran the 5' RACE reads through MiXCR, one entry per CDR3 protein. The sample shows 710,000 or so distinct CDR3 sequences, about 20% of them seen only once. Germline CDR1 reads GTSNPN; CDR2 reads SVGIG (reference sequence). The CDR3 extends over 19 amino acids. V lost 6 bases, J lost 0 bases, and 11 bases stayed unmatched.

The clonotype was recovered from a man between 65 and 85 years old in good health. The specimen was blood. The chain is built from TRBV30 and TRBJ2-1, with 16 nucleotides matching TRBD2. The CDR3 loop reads CACSVGTSGRASSYNEQFF. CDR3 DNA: TGTGCCTGCTCCGTCGGGACTAGCGGGAGGGCCAGCTCCTACAATGAGCAGTTCTTC.